Below, 3 T cell receptor beta chains from the same sample are listed, as sequenced in a study of blood T cell repertoires in COVID-19. The protocol was immunoSEQ multiplex PCR, while the TCRdb copy is restricted to in-frame clones and leaves out a portion. The sample includes fewer than 120,000 clones, 85% to 90% of them seen just once. Sample: peripheral blood. Source of these receptors: a woman in her forties or fifties with acute or convalescent COVID-19.

This clone has only one observation. V usage is TRBV19 and J usage is TRBJ1-1; TRBD1 matches at 8 bases. CDR1 is LNHDA and CDR2 is SQIVND in the germline V gene (reference sequence). This CDR3 is 12 amino acids long. V was clipped by 5 bases and J by 10 bases; unmatched bases: 6. This CDR3 is CASSLGQGAAFF. DNA of the CDR3: TGTGCCAGTAGTCTCGGACAGGGTGCAGCTTTCTTT.

The chain combines TRBV28 with TRBJ2-5, with TRBD2 matching over 12 bases. Germline V gene data show CDR1 as MDHEN and CDR2 as SYDVKM. The CDR3 loop spans 15 amino acids. The V segment lost 5 bases and the J segment 2 bases; nucleotides outside the gene matches: 3. The CDR3: CASSLTSGGQETQYF. The CDR3 nucleotides read TGTGCCAGCAGTCTGACTAGCGGGGGACAAGAGACCCAGTACTTC.

The chain carries TRBV28 and TRBJ1-2, with TRBD1 matching 7 bases. Trimming at V came to 5 bases and at J to 0 bases, leaving 6 bases not matched to a gene. CDR3 length equals 15 residues. In germline, CDR1 is MDHEN, CDR2 SYDVKM. The CDR3 DNA follows: TGTGCCAGCAGTCCTCCGGGACAGCCTAACTATGGCTACACCTTC. It codes for CASSPPGQPNYGYTF.